This is a list of T cell receptor beta chains from one sample in a study of a mutant IDH1 vaccine in newly diagnosed glioma. Assay: immunoSEQ multiplex PCR; the TCRdb copy retains only in-frame clones and omits some. The sample includes tens of thousands of clones, 90% to 95% of them seen just once. No antigens are known for them. The source material was PBMCs, sampled from a glioma patient whose treatment included an IDH1 peptide vaccine. The receptor set was obtained from a man aged 50 or older with glioma. The conserved cysteine and the conserved F or W are not part of the CDR3 here. The order of the fields is V gene, J gene, CDR3 protein.

>TRBV25-1|TRBJ2-7
ASSEYVGPSYEQY
>TRBV6-6|TRBJ2-2
ASRRTSGGPTGELF
>TRBV7-2|TRBJ2-5
ASSTFAGSGGPQATQY
>TRBV5-6|TRBJ2-2
ASSLGPRTGELF
>TRBV19|TRBJ1-5
ASTGGQGATQPQH
>TRBV18|TRBJ2-5
ASSPSSGGIQETQY
>TRBV6-1|TRBJ1-3
ASIEAQTASGNTIY
>TRBV7-2|TRBJ2-7
ASSLEGAQNGYEQY
>TRBV28|TRBJ1-2
ASSSLPGAYGYT
>TRBV10-1|TRBJ2-7
ASSPSGDYEQY
>TRBV5-8|TRBJ1-5
ASSSYFTGGPQH
>TRBV19|TRBJ1-1
ASRSPQGGTEAF
>TRBV30|TRBJ2-1
AWREGYPNEQF
>TRBV2|TRBJ2-5
ASKGTGALQETQY
>TRBV7-7|TRBJ2-5
ASSSNTGSRETQY
>TRBV7-3|TRBJ2-2
ASRPGGTDGELF
>TRBV2|TRBJ2-5
ASLNVRAGSETQY
>TRBV18|TRBJ2-3
ASSHPGTGLDTQY
>TRBV29-1|TRBJ2-3
SVTSGGVTTQY
>TRBV10-1|TRBJ1-1
ASSPDRGPDTEAF
>TRBV7-8|TRBJ1-5
ASSRNVRTGGNSNQPQH
>TRBV7-9|TRBJ2-7
ASSEREGNSYEQY